This T cell receptor (beta chain) was captured by sequencing in a study of a mutant IDH1 vaccine in newly diagnosed glioma. Study summary: Patients got their first vaccination 4-6 weeks after radiotherapy alone, or with temozolomide cycles. Receipt of radiotherapy, temozolomide, or both preceded the study, and most received both.

TCRdb's copy holds only in-frame clones and misses some; the assay was immunoSEQ multiplex PCR. The sample comprises 44,000 or so clones, 81% of which are singletons, and 4.5% to 6% rests with the top ten. About this clone: What it binds is not known.

Time point here: week 35, safety follow-up. In every dose of vaccine, 300 ug of mutant IDH1 20-mer peptide was given alongside topical imiquimod. The patients received vaccinations eight times, in weeks 1, 3, 5, 7, 11, 15, 19 and 23. The donors had new WHO grade 3 or 4 astrocytomas; these were IDH1-mutant and ATRX-lost. The CDR3 runs to 14 residues. V gave up 2 bases and J gave up 0 bases, with 8 bases separating them. Germline V gene data show CDR1 as SGHKS and CDR2 as YYEKEE (reference sequence). The chain joins TRBV5-5 to TRBJ1-1; D ambiguous. The receptor was isolated from a woman aged 35 to 49 with glioma. Some clones in this sample may be carry-over from other donors' samples. Specimen: PBMCs, collected from a glioma patient whose treatment included an IDH1 peptide vaccine. The CDR3 region is CASSFEGMNTEAFF. Here the CDR3 DNA reads TGTGCCAGCAGCTTTGAGGGAATGAACACTGAAGCTTTCTTT. Looking up the rest from reference TRBV5-5 and TRBJ1-1 gives the full variable domain: DAGVTQSPTHLIKTRGQQVTLRCSPISGHKSVSWYQQVLGQGPQFIFQYYEKEERGRGNFPDRFSARQFPNYSSELNVNALLLGDSALYLCASSFEGMNTEAFFGQGTRLTVV.